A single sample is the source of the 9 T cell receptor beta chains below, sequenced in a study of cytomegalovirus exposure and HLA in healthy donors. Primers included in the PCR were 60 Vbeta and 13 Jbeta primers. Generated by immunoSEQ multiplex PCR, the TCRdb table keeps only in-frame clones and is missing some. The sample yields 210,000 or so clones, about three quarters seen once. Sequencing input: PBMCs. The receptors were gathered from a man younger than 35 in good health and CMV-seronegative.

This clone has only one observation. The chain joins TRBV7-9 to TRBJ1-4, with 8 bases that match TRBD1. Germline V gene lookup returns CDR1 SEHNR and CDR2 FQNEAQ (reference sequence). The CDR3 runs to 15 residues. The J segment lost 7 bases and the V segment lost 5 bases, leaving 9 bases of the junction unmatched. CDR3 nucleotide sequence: TGTGCCAGCAGCAGGACAGGGTCGCTTGGTGAAAAACTGTTTTTT. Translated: CASSRTGSLGEKLFF.

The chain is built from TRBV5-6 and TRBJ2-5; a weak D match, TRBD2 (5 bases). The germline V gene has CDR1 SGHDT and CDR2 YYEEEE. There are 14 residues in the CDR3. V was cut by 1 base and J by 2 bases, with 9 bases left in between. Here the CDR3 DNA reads TGTGCCAGCAGCTTGTCCGGGGATCAAGAGACCCAGTACTTC. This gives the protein CASSLSGDQETQYF.

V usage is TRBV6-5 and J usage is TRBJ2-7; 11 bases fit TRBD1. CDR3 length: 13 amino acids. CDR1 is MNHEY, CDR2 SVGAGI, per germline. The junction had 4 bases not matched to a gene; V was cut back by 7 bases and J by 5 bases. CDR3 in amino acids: CASTGGQGDEQYF. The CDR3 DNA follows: TGTGCCAGCACCGGGGGACAGGGGGACGAGCAGTACTTC.

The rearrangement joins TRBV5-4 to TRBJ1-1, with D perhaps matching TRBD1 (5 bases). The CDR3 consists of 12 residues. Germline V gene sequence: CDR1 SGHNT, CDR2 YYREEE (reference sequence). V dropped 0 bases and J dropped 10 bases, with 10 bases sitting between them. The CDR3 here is CASSLDSGGAFF. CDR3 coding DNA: TGTGCCAGCAGCTTGGACAGCGGGGGAGCTTTCTTT.

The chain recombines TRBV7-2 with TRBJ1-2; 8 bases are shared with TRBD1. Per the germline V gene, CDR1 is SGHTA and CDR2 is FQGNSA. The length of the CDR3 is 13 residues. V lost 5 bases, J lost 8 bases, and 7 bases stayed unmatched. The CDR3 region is CASSRTGGLGYTF. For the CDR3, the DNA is TGTGCCAGCAGCCGTACAGGGGGGCTAGGCTACACCTTC.

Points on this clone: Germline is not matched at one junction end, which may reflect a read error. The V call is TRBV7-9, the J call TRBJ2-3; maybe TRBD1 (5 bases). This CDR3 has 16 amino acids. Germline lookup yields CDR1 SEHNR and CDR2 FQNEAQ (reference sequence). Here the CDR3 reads CSSSSRQLGRADTQYF. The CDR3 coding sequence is TGTTCCAGCAGCTCACGACAGTTGGGCCGGGCAGATACGCAGTATTTT.

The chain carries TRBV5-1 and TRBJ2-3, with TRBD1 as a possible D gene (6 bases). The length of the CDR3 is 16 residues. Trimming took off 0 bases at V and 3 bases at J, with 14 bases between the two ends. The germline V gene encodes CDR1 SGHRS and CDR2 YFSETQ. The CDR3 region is CASSLDTGFVTDTQYF. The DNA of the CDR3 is TGCGCCAGCAGCTTGGATACAGGGTTTGTGACAGATACGCAGTATTTT.

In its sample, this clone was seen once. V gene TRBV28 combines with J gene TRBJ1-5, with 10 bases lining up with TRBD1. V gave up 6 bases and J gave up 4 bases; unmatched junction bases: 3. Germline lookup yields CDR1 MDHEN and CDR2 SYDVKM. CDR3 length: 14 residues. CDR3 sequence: CASSLDRGNQPQHF. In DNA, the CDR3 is TGTGCCAGCAGCCTGGACAGGGGGAATCAGCCCCAGCATTTT. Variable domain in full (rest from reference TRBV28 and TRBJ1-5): DVKVTQSSRYLVKRTGEKVFLECVQDMDHENMFWYRQDPGLGLRLIYFSYDVKMKEKGDIPEGYSVSREKKERFSLILESASTNQTSMYLCASSLDRGNQPQHFGDGTRLSIL.

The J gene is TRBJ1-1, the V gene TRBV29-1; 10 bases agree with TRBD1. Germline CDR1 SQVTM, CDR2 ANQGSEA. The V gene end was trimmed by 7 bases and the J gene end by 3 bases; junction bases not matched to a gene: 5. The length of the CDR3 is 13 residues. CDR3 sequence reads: CSADRGQDTEAFF. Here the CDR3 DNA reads TGCAGCGCCGACAGGGGGCAGGACACTGAAGCTTTCTTT.